A selection of T cell receptor beta chains follows, all from one sample in a study of response to subunit inactivated influenza vaccine. TCRdb analysed the RT-PCR reads with MiXCR anew, one entry per CDR3 protein. The top ten clones hold roughly 33% of a sample with around 170,000 distinct CDR3 sequences, about 10% of them seen once. This specimen was CD8+ T cells sorted from PBMCs, taken less than 30 months after vaccination. Receptor source: a man aged 50 to 69 who received an inactivated influenza vaccine. The CDR3 runs from the conserved cysteine through the conserved F or W. The D gene is left open where the match is weak. A clone size is listed for some rows: how often the clone was seen (once, few, many), or a class if it is expanded.

TRBV10-2,TRBJ2-7,few,NA,CASREQGLTSYEQYF,TGCGCCAGCAGGGAACAGGGACTGACCTCCTACGAGCAGTACTTC
TRBV12-3/TRBV12-4,TRBJ2-1,many,NA,CASSFAPRDEQFF,TGTGCCAGCAGTTTCGCCCCCCGGGATGAGCAGTTCTTC
TRBV29-1,TRBJ2-1,NA,NA,CSVEDRGGYSYNEQFF,TGCAGCGTTGAAGATCGGGGAGGCTACTCCTACAATGAGCAGTTCTTC
TRBV10-3,TRBJ2-1,NA,TRBD2,CAALGDGRAYNEQFF,TGTGCCGCTCTGGGGGACGGGAGGGCCTATAATGAGCAGTTCTTC
TRBV5-1,TRBJ1-1,many,TRBD1,CASRDRGRGNTEAFF,TGCGCCAGCCGGGACAGGGGGCGCGGGAACACTGAAGCTTTCTTT
TRBV14,TRBJ1-2,many,NA,CASSQDLGYGYTF,TGTGCCAGCAGCCAAGATTTGGGCTATGGCTACACCTTC
TRBV12-3/TRBV12-4,TRBJ2-7,many,TRBD2,CASSLIAGDNEQYF,TGTGCCAGCAGTTTAATAGCGGGAGACAACGAGCAGTACTTC
TRBV7-8,TRBJ2-3,NA,TRBD2,CATTERGQTDTQYF,TGTGCCACCACGGAGCGGGGCCAGACAGATACGCAGTATTTT
TRBV19,TRBJ1-6,few,NA,CASSIWLFSGQSPLHF,TGTGCCAGTAGTATTTGGTTATTTTCTGGGCAATCACCCCTCCACTTT
TRBV4-3,TRBJ1-4,many,NA,CASSQGVVRERSEKLFF,TGCGCCAGCAGCCAGGGGGTGGTGAGGGAGCGAAGTGAAAAACTGTTTTTT
TRBV9,TRBJ2-7,few,TRBD1,CASSARTGGEQYF,TGTGCCAGCAGCGCCCGGACAGGCGGCGAGCAGTACTTC
TRBV12-3/TRBV12-4,TRBJ2-7,NA,NA,CASSLAPLGSYEQYF,TGTGCCAGCAGTTTAGCCCCTTTGGGCTCCTACGAGCAGTACTTC
TRBV3-1,TRBJ2-4,few,NA,CASSPPGSPGAKNIQYF,TGTGCCAGCAGCCCCCCCGGAAGCCCTGGGGCCAAAAACATTCAGTACTTC
TRBV4-3,TRBJ1-3,NA,NA,CASSQDLENTIYF,TGCGCCAGCAGCCAAGATCTAGAAAACACCATATATTTT
TRBV20-1,TRBJ2-1,few,NA,CSAEVLISTGEDYNEQFF,TGCAGTGCAGAAGTTCTAATTAGTACGGGAGAGGACTACAATGAGCAGTTCTTC
TRBV4-2,TRBJ2-7,many,TRBD2,CASSHSGSAYEQYF,TGTGCCAGCAGCCATAGCGGGTCCGCCTACGAGCAGTACTTC
TRBV7-6,TRBJ2-7,few,NA,CASSLVQEGYEQYF,TGTGCCAGCAGCTTAGTACAGGAGGGCTACGAGCAGTACTTC
TRBV29-1,TRBJ2-5,few,NA,CSVEVRPGTQYF,TGCAGCGTTGAAGTGAGGCCCGGGACCCAGTACTTC
TRBV28,TRBJ2-5,NA,NA,CASSLAVKETQYF,TGTGCCAGCAGTTTGGCCGTAAAAGAGACCCAGTACTTC
TRBV20-1,TRBJ2-7,few,NA,CSAGIQQYF,TGCAGTGCTGGGATTCAACAGTACTTC
TRBV27,TRBJ2-1,few,TRBD2,CASSVVVGRGYNEQFF,TGTGCCAGCAGTGTGGTAGTGGGGAGGGGTTACAATGAGCAGTTCTTC
TRBV28,TRBJ2-3,NA,NA,CASSDPGTGYTDTQYF,TGTGCCAGCAGTGACCCCGGGACCGGCTACACAGATACGCAGTATTTT
TRBV11-2,TRBJ2-5,NA,TRBD2,CASSFALLAGKYQETQYF,TGTGCCAGCAGCTTTGCTCTTCTAGCGGGAAAATACCAAGAGACCCAGTACTTC
TRBV27,TRBJ2-2,NA,TRBD1,CASSPTSATGFIGELFF,TGTGCCAGCAGTCCAACCTCCGCGACAGGGTTCATCGGGGAGCTGTTTTTT
TRBV11-2,TRBJ2-7,NA,TRBD2,CASSVAGGSSYEQYF,TGTGCCAGCAGCGTAGCGGGAGGGAGCTCCTACGAGCAGTACTTC
TRBV5-1,TRBJ2-7,few,TRBD1,CASRQTTGVYEQYF,TGCGCCAGCAGACAAACCACAGGGGTGTACGAGCAGTACTTC
TRBV27,TRBJ2-1,NA,NA,CASRPSTGWANEQFF,TGTGCCAGCAGACCCTCTACAGGGTGGGCCAATGAGCAGTTCTTC
TRBV6-5,TRBJ2-5,NA,NA,CASSYSRDDQEIQYF,TGTGCCAGCAGTTACTCGAGGGACGACCAAGAGATCCAGTACTTC
TRBV28,TRBJ2-1,NA,NA,CASSLNPLLDRGEQFF,TGTGCCAGCAGTTTAAACCCCCTACTAGATCGGGGTGAGCAGTTCTTC
TRBV20-1,TRBJ2-7,few,TRBD1,CSASGQGTSYEQYF,TGCAGTGCTAGTGGACAGGGGACCTCCTACGAGCAGTACTTC
TRBV7-6,TRBJ2-7,NA,TRBD2,CASSPGLAGPEQYF,TGTGCCAGCAGCCCAGGACTAGCGGGGCCCGAGCAGTACTTC
TRBV29-1,TRBJ2-1,NA,NA,CSASSFNGGSNEQFF,TGCAGCGCATCCTCATTCAATGGGGGGAGCAATGAGCAGTTCTTC
TRBV3-1,TRBJ2-7,many,NA,CASSQDVNSYEQYF,TGTGCCAGCAGCCAAGATGTCAACAGCTACGAGCAGTACTTC
TRBV9,TRBJ2-1,NA,TRBD2,CASSVVGLAGYNEQFF,TGTGCCAGCAGCGTAGTGGGACTAGCGGGATACAATGAGCAGTTCTTC
TRBV24-1,TRBJ1-2,NA,TRBD1,CATSDFPFGDSHNYGYTF,TGTGCCACCAGTGATTTCCCATTTGGGGACAGTCATAACTATGGCTACACCTTC
TRBV6-1,TRBJ2-7,NA,TRBD2,CASSVTGGSYEQYF,TGTGCCAGCAGTGTGACGGGAGGCTCCTACGAGCAGTACTTC
TRBV4-2,TRBJ2-2,few,NA,CASSHGGVDTGELFF,TGTGCCAGCAGCCACGGCGGGGTTGACACCGGGGAGCTGTTTTTT